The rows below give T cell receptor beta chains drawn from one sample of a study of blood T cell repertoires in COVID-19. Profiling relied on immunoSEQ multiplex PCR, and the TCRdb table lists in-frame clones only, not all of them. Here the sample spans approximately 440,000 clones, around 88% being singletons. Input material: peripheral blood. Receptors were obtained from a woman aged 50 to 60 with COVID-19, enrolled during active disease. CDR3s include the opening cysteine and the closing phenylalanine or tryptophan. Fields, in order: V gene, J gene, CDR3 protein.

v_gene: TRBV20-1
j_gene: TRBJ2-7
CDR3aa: CSARGDSPSYEQYF

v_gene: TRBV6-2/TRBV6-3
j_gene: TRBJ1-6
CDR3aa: CASSRTGANSPLHF

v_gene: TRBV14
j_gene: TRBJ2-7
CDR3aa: CASSQGTGEQYF

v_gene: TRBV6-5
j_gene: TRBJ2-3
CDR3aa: CASSLRAGGTDTQYF

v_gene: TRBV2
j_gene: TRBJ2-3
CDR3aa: CASTGQGSDTQYF

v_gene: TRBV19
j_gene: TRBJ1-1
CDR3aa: CASRVSRYSTEAFF

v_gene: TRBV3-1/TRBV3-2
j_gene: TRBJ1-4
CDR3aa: CASSPWTASEKLFF

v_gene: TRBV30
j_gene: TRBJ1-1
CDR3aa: CAWSVGGLNTEAFF

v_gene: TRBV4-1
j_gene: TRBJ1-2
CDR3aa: CASSQGVAGENYGYTF

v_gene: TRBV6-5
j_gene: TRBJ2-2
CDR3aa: CASSTRTQNTGELFF

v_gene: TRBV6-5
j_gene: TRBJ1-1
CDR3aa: CASSQPPSTEAFF

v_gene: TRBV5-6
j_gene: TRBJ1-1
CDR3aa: CASSLNRGREAFF

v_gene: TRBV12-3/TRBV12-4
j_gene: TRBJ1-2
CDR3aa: CASSVQGYGYTF

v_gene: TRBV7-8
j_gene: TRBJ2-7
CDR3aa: CASSIGTGGNEQYF

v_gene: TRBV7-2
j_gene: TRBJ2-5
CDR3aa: CASSLARQETQYF

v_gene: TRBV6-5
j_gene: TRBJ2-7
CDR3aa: CASSYRASRGYEQYF

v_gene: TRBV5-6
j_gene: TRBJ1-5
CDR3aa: CASSYGTASNQPQHF

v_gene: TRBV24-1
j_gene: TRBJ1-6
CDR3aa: CATDGTQVNSPLHF

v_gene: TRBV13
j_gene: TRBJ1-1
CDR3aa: CASSLGRQPEAFF

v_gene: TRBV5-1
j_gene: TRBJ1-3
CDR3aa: CASSPDLTGPSGNTIYF

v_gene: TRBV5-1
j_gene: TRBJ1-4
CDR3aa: CASSSSGGGEKLFF

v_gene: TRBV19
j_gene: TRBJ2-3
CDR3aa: CASSDRLADTQYF

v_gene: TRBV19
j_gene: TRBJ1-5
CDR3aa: CASNRGNSNQPQHF

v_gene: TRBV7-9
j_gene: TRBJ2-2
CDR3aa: CASSATGSTGELFF

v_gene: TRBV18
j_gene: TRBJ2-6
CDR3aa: CASSRSGGISGANVLTF

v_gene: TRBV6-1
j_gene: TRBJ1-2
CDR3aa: CASSDPLSGTGASSNYGYTF

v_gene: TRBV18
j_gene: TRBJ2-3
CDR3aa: CASSPGASPGDTQYF

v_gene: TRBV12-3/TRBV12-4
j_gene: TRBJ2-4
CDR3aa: CASSCGAYF

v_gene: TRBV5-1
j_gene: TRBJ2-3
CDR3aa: CASSPGVLTSNTQYF

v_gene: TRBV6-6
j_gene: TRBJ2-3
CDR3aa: CASSPRDRGKDTQYF

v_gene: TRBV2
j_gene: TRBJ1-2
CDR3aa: CASSVRGLGYGYTF

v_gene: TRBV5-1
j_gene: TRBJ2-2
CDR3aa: CASSLVGATTGELFF

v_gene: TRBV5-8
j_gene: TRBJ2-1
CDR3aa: CASSLNGGASYNEQFF

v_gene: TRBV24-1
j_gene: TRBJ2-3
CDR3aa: CATSDPRDFTDTQYF

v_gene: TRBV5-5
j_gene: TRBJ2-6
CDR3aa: CASSRAGGSGANVLTF

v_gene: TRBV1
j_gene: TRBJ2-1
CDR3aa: CTSSQDCGWRLGLAGVVEQFF

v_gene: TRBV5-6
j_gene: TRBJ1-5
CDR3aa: CASSSGVQGDGNQPQHF

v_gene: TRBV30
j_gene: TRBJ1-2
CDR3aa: CAWGGSYGYTF

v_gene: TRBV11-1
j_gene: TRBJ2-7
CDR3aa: CASSLFRSYEQYF

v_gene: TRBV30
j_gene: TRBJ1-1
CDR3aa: CAWRAVGSGTEAFF

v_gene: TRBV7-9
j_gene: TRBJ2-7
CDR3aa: CATRGPSSYEQYF